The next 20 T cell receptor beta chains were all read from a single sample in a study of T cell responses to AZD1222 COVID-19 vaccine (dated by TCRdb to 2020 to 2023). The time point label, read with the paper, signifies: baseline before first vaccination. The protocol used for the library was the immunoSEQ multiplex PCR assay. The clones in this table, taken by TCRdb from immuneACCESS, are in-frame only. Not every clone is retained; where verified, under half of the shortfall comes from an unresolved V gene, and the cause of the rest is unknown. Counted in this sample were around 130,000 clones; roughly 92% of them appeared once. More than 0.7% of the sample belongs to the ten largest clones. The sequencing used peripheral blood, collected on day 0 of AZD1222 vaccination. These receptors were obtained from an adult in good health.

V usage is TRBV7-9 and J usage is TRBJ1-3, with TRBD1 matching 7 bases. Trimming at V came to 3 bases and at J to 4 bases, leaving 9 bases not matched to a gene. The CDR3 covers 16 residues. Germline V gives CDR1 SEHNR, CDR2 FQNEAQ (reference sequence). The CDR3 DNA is TGTGCCAGCAGCTTTCTAGGGGGCGAGAGAGGAAACACCATATATTTT. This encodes CASSFLGGERGNTIYF.

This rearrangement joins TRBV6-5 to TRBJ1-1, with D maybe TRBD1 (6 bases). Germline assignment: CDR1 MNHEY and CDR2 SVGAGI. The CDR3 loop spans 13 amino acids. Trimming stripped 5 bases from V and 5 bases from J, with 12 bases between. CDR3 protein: CASSRGAGTEAFF. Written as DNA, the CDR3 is TGTGCCAGCAGTAGGGGGGCCGGGACTGAAGCTTTCTTT.

The CDR3 region is CASSPDAQANYGYTF. CDR3 sequence (DNA): TGTGCCAGCTCACCCGACGCACAGGCTAACTATGGCTACACCTTC. The chain combines TRBV18 with TRBJ1-2; weak D call: TRBD1 (5 bases). Trimming stripped 3 bases from V and 0 bases from J, with 11 bases between. The CDR3 has 15 amino acids. Germline V gives CDR1 KGHSH, CDR2 LQKENI.

The CDR3 loop is CASGLVRGPGAAPLHF. Here the CDR3 DNA reads TGTGCTAGTGGTTTGGTACGGGGACCTGGGGCGGCACCCCTCCACTTT. The chain links TRBV12-5 to TRBJ1-6, with a possible D match to TRBD1 (5 bases). CDR1 is LGHNT, CDR2 FRNRAP, per germline. The V gene lost 0 bases and the J gene lost 11 bases, with 17 bases spanning the gap. The CDR3 covers 16 residues.

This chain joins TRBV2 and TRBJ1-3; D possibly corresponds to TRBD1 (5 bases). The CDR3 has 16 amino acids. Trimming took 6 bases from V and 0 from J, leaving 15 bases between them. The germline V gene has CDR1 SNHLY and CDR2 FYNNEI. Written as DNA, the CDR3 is TGTGCCAGCAGGGAGATTTTAGGGGCCTCTGGAAACACCATATATTTT. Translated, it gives CASREILGASGNTIYF.

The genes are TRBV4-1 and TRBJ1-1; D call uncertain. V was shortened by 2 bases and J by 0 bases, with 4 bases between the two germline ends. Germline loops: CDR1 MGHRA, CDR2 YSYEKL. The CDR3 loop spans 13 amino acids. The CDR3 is CASSQKLNTEAFF. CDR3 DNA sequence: TGCGCCAGCAGCCAAAAATTGAACACTGAAGCTTTCTTT.

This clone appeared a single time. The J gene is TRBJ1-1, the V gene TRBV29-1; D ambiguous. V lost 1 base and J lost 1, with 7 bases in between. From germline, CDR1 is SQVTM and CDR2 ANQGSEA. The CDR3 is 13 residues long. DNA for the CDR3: TGCAGCGTTGAAGTAACGGGGAACACTGAAGCTTTCTTT. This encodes CSVEVTGNTEAFF.

In DNA, the CDR3 is TGTGCCAGCAGCCAAGTGGGATACGAGCAGTACTTC. This gives the protein CASSQVGYEQYF. This rearrangement joins TRBV3-1 (or the pseudogene TRBV3-2) to TRBJ2-7; D unresolved. The V gene lost 1 base and the J gene lost 4 bases, with 5 bases spanning the gap. Germline loops: CDR1 LGHDT, CDR2 YNNKEL (reference sequence). The CDR3 is 12 amino acids.

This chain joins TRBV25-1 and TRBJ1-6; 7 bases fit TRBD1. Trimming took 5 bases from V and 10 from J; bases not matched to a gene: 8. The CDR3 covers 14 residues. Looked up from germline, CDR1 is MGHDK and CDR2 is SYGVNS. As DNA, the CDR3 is TGTGCCAGCAGTAGTCGACAGGGTCAGTCACCCCTCCACTTT. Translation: CASSSRQGQSPLHF. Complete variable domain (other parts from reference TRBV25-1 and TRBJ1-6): EADIYQTPRYLVIGTGKKITLECSQTMGHDKMYWYQQDPGMELHLIHYSYGVNSTEKGDLSSESTVSRIRTEHFPLTLESARPSHTSQYLCASSSRQGQSPLHFGNGTRLTVT.

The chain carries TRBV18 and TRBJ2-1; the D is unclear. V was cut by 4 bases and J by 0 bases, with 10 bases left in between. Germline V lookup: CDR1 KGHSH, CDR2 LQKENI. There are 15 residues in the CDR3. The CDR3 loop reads CASSQDVLSYNEQFF. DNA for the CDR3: TGTGCCAGCTCACAGGACGTACTCTCCTACAATGAGCAGTTCTTC.

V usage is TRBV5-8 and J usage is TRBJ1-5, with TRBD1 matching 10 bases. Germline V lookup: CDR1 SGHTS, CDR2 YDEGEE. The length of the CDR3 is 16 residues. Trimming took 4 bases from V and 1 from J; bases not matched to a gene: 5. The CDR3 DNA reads TGTGCCAGCAGCCCGGGACAGGGGATAAGCAATCAGCCCCAGCATTTT. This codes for CASSPGQGISNQPQHF.

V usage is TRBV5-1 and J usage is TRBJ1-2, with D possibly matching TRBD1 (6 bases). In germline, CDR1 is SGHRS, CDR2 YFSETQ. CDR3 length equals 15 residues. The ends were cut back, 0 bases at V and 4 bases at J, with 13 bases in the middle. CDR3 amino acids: CASSLEQGGSYGYTF. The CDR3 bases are TGCGCCAGCAGCTTGGAACAGGGAGGGAGCTATGGCTACACCTTC.

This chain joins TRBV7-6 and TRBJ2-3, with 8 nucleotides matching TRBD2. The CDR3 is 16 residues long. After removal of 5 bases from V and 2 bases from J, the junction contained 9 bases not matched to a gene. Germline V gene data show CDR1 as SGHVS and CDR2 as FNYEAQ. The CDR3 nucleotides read TGTGCCAGCAGCACAGAAGCGGGGGCCTTCACAGATACGCAGTATTTT. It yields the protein CASSTEAGAFTDTQYF. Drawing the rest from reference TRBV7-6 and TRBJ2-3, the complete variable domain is GAGVSQSPRYKVTKRGQDVALRCDPISGHVSLYWYRQALGQGPEFLTYFNYEAQQDKSGLPNDRFSAERPEGSISTLTIQRTEQRDSAMYRCASSTEAGAFTDTQYFGPGTRLTVL.

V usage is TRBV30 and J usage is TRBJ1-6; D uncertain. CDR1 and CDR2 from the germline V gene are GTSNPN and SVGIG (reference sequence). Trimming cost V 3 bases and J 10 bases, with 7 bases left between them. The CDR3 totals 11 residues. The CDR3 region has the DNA TGTGCCTGGAGAACGGACTCACCCCTCCACTTT. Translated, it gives CAWRTDSPLHF.

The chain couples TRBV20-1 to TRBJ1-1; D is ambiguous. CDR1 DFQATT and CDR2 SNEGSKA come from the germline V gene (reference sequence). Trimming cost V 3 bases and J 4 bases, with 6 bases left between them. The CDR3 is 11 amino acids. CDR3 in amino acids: CSARLGTEAFF. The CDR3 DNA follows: TGCAGTGCTAGGCTGGGCACTGAAGCTTTCTTT.

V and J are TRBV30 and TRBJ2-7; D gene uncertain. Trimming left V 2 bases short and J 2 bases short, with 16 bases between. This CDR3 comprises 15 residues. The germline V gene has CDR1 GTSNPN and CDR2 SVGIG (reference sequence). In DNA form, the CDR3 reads TGTGCCTGGAGTAACGAGGCAGCCTGGACCTACGAGCAGTACTTC. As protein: CAWSNEAAWTYEQYF.

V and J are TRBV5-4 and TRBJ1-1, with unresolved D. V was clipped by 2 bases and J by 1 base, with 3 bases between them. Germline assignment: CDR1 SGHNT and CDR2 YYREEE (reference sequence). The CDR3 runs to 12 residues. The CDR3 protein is CASSFRNTEAFF. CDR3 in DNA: TGTGCCAGCAGCTTCCGGAACACTGAAGCTTTCTTT.

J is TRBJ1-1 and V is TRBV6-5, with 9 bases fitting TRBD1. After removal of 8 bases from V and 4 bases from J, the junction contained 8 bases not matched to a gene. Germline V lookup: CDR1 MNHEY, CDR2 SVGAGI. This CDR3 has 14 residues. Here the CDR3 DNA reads TGTGCCAGCTACCCTGGGACAGGGCTCACTGAAGCTTTCTTT. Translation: CASYPGTGLTEAFF.

Here the CDR3 reads CAISDPGYTF. The CDR3 DNA sequence: TGTGCCATCAGTGACCCGGGCTACACCTTC. The chain uses TRBV10-3 and TRBJ1-2; unclear D gene. The CDR3 consists of 10 residues. The germline V gene encodes CDR1 ENHRY and CDR2 SYGVKD. The V gene lost 3 bases and the J gene lost 8 bases, with 4 bases spanning the gap.

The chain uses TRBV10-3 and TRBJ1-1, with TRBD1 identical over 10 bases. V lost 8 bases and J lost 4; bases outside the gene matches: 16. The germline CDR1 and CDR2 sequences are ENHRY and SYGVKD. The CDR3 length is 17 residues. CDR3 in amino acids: CAIAKYPGTGEATEAFF. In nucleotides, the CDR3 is TGTGCCATCGCCAAATATCCCGGGACAGGGGAGGCCACTGAAGCTTTCTTT.